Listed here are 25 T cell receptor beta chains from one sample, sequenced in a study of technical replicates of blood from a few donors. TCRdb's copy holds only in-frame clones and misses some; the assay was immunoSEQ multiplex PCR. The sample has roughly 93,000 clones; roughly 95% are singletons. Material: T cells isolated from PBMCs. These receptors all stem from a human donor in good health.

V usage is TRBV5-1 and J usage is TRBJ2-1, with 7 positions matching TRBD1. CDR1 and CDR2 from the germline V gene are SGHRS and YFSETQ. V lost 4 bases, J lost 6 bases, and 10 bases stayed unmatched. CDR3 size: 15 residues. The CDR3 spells CASSPRQGIFNEQFF. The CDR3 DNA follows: TGCGCCAGCAGCCCCCGACAGGGTATCTTCAATGAGCAGTTCTTC.

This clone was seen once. CDR3 sequence reads: CASSEYPGVHEQYF. CDR3 bases: TGTGCCAGCAGTGAATATCCAGGGGTTCACGAGCAGTACTTC. The rearrangement joins TRBV25-1 to TRBJ2-7; tentative D call: TRBD1 (6 bases). The V end lost 0 bases, the J end lost 5 bases, and 11 bases lay between the germline ends. The CDR3 runs 14 residues. Germline assignment: CDR1 MGHDK and CDR2 SYGVNS.

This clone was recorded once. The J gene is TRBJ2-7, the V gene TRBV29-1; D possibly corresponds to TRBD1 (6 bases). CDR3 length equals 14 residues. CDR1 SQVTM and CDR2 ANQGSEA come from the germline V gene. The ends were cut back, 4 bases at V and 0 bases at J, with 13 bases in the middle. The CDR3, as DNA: TGCAGCGTTGTGGACAGAGCGAGCTCCTACGAGCAGTACTTC. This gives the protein CSVVDRASSYEQYF.

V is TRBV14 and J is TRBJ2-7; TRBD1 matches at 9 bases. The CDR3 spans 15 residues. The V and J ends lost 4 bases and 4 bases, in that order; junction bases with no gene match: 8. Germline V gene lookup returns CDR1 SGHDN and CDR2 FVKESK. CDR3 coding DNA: TGTGCCAGCAGCCCCCCGGGACAGGGAATATACGAGCAGTACTTC. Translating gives CASSPPGQGIYEQYF.

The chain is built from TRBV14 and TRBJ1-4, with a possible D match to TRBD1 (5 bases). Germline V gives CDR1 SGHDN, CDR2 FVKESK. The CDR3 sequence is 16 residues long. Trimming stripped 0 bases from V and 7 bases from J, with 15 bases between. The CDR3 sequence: CASSQEQGLVIEKLFF. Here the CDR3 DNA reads TGTGCCAGCAGCCAAGAGCAGGGCCTGGTCATTGAAAAACTGTTTTTT.

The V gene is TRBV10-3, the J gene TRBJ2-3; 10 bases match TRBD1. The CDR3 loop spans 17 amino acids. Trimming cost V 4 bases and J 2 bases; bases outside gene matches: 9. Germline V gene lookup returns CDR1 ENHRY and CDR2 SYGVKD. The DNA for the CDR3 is TGTGCCATCAGTGGCCAGGGACAGGGGTCTCACACAGATACGCAGTATTTT. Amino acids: CAISGQGQGSHTDTQYF.

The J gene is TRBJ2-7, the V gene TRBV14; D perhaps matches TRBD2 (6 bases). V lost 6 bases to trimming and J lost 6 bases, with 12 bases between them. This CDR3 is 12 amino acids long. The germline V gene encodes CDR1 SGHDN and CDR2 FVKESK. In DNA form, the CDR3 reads TGTGCCAGCAGTCCGACTAGATTCGAGCAGTACTTC. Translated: CASSPTRFEQYF.

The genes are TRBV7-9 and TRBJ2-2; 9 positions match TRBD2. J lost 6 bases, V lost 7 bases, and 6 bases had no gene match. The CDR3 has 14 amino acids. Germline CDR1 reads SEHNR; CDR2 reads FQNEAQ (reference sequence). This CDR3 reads CASTSGLAAGELFF. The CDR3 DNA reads TGTGCCAGCACCTCGGGACTAGCCGCCGGGGAGCTGTTTTTT.

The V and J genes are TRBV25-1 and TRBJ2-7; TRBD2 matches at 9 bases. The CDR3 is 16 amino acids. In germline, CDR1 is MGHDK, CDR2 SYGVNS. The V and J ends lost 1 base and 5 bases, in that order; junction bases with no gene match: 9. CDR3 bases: TGTGCCAGCAGTGAATTTAGCGGGAGCCTTCCTGACGAGCAGTACTTC. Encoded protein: CASSEFSGSLPDEQYF.

DNA for the CDR3: TGTGCCATCCGGACTAGCGGAACCGGGGAGCTGTTTTTT. Translating it yields CAIRTSGTGELFF. The chain joins TRBV28 to TRBJ2-2, with 10 positions matching TRBD2. This CDR3 region has 13 residues. J was trimmed by 5 bases and V by 10 bases; bases with no gene match: 4. CDR1 MDHEN and CDR2 SYDVKM come from the germline V gene.

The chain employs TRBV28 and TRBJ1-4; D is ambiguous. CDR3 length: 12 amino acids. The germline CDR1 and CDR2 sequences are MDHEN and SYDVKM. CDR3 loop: CAHGSRNEKLFF. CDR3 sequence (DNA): TGTGCTCACGGGTCCCGTAATGAAAAACTGTTTTTT.

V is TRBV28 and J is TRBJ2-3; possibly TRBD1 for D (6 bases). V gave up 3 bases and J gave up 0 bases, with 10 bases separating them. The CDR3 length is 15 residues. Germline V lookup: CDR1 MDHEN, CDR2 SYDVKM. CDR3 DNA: TGTGCCAGCAGTTTTCAGGGGCCTAGCACAGATACGCAGTATTTT. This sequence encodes CASSFQGPSTDTQYF.

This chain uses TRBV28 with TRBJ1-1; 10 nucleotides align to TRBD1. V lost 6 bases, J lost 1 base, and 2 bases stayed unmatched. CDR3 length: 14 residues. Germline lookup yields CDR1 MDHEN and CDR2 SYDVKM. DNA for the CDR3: TGTGCCAGCAGACGACAGGGGGCGAACACTGAAGCTTTCTTT. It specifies CASRRQGANTEAFF.

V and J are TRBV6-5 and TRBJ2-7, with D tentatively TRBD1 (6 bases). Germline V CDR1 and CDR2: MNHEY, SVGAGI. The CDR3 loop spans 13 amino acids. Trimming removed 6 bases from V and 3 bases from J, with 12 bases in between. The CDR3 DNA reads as TGTGCCAGCAGCCGACAGGAGCGCTACGAGCAGTACTTC. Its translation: CASSRQERYEQYF.

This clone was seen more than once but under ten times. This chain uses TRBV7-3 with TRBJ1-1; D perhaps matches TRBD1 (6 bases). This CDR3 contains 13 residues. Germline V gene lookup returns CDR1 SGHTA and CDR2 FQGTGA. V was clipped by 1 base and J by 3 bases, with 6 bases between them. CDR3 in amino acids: CASSLNRDTEAFF. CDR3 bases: TGTGCCAGCAGCTTAAACAGGGACACTGAAGCTTTCTTT.

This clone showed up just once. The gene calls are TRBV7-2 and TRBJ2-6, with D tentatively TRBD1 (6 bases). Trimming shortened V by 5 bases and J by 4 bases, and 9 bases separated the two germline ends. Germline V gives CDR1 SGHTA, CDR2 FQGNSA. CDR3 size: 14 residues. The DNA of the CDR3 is TGTGCCAGCAGCCCACAGGGAGGGGCCAACGTCCTGACTTTC. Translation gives CASSPQGGANVLTF.

This CDR3 reads CASSLIRGHSYEQYF. The CDR3 region has the DNA TGTGCCAGCAGCTTAATCCGGGGTCACTCCTACGAGCAGTACTTC. The gene calls are TRBV11-3 and TRBJ2-7; a weak D match, TRBD2 (5 bases). The germline V gene has CDR1 SGHNT and CDR2 YENEEA. V lost 2 bases to trimming and J lost 0 bases, with 11 bases between them. The CDR3 covers 15 residues.

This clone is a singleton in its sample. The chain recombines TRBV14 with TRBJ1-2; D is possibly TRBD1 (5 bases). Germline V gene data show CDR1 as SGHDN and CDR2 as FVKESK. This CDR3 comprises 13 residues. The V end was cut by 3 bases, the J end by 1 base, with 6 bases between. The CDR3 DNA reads TGTGCCAGCAGCCAGACAGTTAACTATGGCTACACCTTC. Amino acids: CASSQTVNYGYTF.

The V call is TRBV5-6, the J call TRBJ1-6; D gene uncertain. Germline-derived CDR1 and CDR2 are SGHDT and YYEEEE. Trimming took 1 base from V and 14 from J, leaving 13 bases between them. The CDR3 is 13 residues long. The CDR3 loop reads CASSLNPEASLHF. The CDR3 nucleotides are TGTGCCAGCAGCTTGAATCCGGAGGCATCCCTCCACTTT.

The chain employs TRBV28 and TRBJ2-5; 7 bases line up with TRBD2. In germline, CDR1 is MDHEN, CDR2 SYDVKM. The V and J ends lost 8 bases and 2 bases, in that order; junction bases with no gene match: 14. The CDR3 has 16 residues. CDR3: CASGLNGLAVQETQYF. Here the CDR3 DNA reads TGTGCCAGCGGCCTGAACGGGCTAGCGGTACAAGAGACCCAGTACTTC.

The CDR3 loop is CASGPSTFTGELFF. CDR3 sequence (DNA): TGTGCTAGTGGTCCCAGTACGTTCACCGGGGAGCTGTTTTTT. The V call is TRBV12-5, the J call TRBJ2-2, with D hard to call. V was shortened by 5 bases and J by 4 bases, with 11 bases between the two germline ends. This CDR3 has 14 residues. Germline CDR1 reads LGHNT; CDR2 reads FRNRAP.

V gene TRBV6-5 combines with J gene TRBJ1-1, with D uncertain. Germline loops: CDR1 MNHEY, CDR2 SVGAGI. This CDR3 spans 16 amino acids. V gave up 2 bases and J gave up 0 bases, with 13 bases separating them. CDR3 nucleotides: TGTGCCAGCAGTTACGAGAGGGCGACTGTGAACACTGAAGCTTTCTTT. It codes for CASSYERATVNTEAFF.

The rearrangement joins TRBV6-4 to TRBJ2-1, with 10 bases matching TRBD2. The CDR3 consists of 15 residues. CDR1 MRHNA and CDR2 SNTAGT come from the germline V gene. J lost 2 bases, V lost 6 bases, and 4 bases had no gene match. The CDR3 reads CASSLGLAAYNEQFF. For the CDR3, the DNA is TGTGCCAGCAGCCTCGGACTAGCGGCCTACAATGAGCAGTTCTTC.

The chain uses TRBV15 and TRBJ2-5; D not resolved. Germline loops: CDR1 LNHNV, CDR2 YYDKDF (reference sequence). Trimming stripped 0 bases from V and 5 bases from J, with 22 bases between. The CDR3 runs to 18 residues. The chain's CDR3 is CATSRDPEAARTLETQYF. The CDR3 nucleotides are TGTGCCACCAGCAGAGACCCAGAGGCGGCGAGAACACTTGAGACCCAGTACTTC.

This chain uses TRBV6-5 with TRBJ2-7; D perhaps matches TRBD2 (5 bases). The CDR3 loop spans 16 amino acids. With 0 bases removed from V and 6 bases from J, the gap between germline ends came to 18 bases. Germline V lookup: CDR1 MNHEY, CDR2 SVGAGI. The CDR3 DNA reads TGTGCCAGCAGTTACTCGATCACGGGGAGCCTAGGCGAGCAGTACTTC. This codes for CASSYSITGSLGEQYF.